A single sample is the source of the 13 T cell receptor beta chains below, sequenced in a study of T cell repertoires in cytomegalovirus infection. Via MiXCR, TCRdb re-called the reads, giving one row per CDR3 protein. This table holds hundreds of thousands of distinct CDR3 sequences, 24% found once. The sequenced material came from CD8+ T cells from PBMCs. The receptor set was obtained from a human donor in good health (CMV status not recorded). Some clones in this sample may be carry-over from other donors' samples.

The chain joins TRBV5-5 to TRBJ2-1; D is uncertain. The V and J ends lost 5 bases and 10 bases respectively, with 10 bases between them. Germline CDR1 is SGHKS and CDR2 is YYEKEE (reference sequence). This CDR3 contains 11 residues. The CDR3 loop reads CASSPSREQFF. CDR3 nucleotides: TGTGCCAGCAGTCCCTCTCGGGAGCAGTTCTTC.

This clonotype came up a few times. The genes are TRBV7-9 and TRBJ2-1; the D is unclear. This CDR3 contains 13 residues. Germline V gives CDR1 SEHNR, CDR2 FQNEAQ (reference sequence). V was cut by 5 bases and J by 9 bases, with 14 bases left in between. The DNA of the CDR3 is TGTGCCAGCAGCCCCGGACGGAATGGTGAGCAGTTCTTC. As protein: CASSPGRNGEQFF.

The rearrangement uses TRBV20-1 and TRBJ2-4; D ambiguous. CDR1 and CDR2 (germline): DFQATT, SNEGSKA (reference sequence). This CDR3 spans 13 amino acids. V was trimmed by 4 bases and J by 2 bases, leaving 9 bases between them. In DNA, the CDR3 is TGCAGTGCTACCAGGCCAACCAAAAACATTCAGTACTTC. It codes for CSATRPTKNIQYF.

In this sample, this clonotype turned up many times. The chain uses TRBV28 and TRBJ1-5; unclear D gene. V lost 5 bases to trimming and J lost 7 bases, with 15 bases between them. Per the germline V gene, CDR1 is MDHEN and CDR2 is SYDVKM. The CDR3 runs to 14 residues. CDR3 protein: CASSRSFGIQPQHF. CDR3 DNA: TGTGCCAGCAGTCGCTCATTTGGTATCCAGCCCCAGCATTTT.

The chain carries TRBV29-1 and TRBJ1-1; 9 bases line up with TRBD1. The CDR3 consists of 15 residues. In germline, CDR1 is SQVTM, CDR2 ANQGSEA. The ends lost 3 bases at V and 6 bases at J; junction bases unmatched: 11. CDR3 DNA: TGCAGCGTTGATTCAGGAAGGGACAGGGATGCTGAAGCTTTCTTT. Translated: CSVDSGRDRDAEAFF.

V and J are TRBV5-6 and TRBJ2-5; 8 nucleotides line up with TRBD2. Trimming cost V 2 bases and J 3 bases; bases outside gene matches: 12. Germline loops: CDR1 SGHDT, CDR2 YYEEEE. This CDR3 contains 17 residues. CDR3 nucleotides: TGTGCCAGCAGCTTAGTTGATTATAGCGGGGCTGAAGAGACCCAGTACTTC. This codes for CASSLVDYSGAEETQYF.

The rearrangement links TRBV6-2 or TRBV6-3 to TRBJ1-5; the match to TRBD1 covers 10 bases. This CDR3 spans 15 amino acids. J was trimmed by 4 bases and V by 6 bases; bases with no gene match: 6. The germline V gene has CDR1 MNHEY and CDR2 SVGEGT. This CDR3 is CASRSRDRGNQPQHF. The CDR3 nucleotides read TGTGCCAGCAGGAGCCGGGACAGGGGTAATCAGCCCCAGCATTTT.

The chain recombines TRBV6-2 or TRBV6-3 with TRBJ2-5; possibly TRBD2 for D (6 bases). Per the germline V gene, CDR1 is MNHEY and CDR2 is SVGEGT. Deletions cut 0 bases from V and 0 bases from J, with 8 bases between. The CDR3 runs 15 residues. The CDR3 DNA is TGTGCCAGCAGTTACTCGCGGGACGACCAAGAGACCCAGTACTTC. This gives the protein CASSYSRDDQETQYF.

The CDR3 region is CSVPWGFDEQYV. CDR3 sequence (DNA): TGCAGTGTCCCATGGGGTTTCGACGAGCAGTACGTC. The chain recombines TRBV20-1 with TRBJ2-7; D gene uncertain. CDR1 is DFQATT, CDR2 SNEGSKA, per germline (reference sequence). The CDR3 totals 12 residues. The ends were cut back, 7 bases at V and 5 bases at J, with 15 bases in the middle.

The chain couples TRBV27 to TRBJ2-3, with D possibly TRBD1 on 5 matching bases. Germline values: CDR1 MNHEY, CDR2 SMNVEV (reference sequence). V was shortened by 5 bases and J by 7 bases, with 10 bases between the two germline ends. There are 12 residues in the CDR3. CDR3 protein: CASSPGKNTQYF. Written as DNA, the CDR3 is TGTGCCAGCAGTCCAGGGAAGAATACGCAGTATTTT.

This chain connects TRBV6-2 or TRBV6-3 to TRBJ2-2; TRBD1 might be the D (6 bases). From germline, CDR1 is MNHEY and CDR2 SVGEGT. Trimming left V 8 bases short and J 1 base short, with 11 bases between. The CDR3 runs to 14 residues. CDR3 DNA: TGTGCCAGCGGACAGATAGGGAACACCGGGGAGCTGTTTTTT. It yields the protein CASGQIGNTGELFF.

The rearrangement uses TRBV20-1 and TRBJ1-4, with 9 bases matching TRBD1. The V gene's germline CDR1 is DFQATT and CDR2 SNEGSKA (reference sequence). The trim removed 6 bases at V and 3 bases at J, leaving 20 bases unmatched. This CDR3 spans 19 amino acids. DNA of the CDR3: TGCAGTGCCCCAAAAATCGCCCCGGGACAGGGCAGAGCTAATGAAAAACTGTTTTTT. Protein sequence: CSAPKIAPGQGRANEKLFF.

For the CDR3, the DNA is TGCAGCGCTCTACTAGCGGAGAGCTCCTACGAGCAGTACTTC. It codes for CSALLAESSYEQYF. The rearrangement joins TRBV29-1 to TRBJ2-7; 8 nucleotides match TRBD2. CDR1 and CDR2 from the germline V gene are SQVTM and ANQGSEA. V lost 7 bases to trimming and J lost 0 bases; unmatched junction nucleotides: 8. The CDR3 has 14 amino acids.